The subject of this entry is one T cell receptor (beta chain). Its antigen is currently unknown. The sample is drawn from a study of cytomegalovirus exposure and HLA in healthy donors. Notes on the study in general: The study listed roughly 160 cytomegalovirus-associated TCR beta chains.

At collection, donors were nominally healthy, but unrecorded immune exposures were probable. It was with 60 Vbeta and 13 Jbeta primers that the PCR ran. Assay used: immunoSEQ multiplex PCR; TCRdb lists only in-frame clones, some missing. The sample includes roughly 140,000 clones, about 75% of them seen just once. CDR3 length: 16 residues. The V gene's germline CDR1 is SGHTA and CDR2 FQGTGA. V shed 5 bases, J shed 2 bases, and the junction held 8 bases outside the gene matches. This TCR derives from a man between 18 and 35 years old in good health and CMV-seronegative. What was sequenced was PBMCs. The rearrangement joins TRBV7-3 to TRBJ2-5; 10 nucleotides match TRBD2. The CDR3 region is CASSASGTSAQETQYF. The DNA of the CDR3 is TGTGCCAGCAGCGCATCCGGGACTAGCGCTCAAGAGACCCAGTACTTC.